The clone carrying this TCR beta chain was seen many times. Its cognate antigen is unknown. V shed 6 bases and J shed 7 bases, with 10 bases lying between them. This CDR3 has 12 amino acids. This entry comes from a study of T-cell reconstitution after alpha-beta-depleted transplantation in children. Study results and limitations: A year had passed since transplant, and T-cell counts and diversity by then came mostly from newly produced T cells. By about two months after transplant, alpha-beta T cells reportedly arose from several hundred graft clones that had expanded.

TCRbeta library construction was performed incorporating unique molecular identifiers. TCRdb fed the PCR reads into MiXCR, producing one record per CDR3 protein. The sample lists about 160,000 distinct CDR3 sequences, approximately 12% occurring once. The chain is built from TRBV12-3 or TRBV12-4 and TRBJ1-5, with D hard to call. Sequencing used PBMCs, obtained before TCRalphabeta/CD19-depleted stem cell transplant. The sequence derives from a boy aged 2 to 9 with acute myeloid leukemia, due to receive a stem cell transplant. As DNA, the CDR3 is TGTGCCAGCAGAGGACCCGCCCAGCCCCAGCATTTT. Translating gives CASRGPAQPQHF.